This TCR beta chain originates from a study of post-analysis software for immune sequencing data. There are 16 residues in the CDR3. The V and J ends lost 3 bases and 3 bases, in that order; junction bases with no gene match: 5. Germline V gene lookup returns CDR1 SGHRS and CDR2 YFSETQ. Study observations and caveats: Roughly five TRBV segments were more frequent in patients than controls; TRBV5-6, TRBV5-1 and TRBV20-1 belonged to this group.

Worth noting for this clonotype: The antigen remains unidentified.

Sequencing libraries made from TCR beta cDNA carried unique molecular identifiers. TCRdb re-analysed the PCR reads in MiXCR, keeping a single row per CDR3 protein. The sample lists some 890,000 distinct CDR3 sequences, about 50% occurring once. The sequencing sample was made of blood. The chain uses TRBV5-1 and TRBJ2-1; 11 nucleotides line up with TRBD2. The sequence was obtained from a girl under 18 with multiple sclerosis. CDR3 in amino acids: CASSYGTSGFYNEQFF. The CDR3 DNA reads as TGCGCCAGCAGCTACGGGACTAGCGGATTCTACAATGAGCAGTTCTTC.